This TCR beta chain originates from a study of blood T cell repertoires in COVID-19. Study-wide context: From the United States, Italy and Spain came samples of acute and convalescent COVID-19. Sources were T cells, B-cell-depleted T cells, or PBMCs; the material itself was cDNA or gDNA.

Trimming took 6 bases from V and 4 from J; bases not matched to a gene: 5. Germline V gives CDR1 MDHEN, CDR2 SYDVKM. The CDR3 runs to 13 residues. Original handling: Estimation of nucleated cell counts was performed using reference gene primer amplification. Sequencing was performed with immunoSEQ multiplex PCR; in TCRdb, only in-frame clones are kept and a portion is missing. V, J and clone size reflect that table, while D and trimming were determined from the DNA. Of some 150,000 clones listed, approximately 87% were seen once; the top ten hold approximately 11%. Sequencing was performed on peripheral blood. V usage is TRBV28 and J usage is TRBJ1-2, with TRBD1 identical over 7 bases. The receptor was isolated from an older woman with COVID-19, enrolled during active disease. In DNA form, the CDR3 reads TGTGCCAGCAGCACAACAGGGGCCTATGGCTACACCTTC. It specifies CASSTTGAYGYTF.